Listed below are T cell receptor beta chains from one sample, sequenced in a study of CXCR3-negative and CXCR3-positive naive CD8 T cells. One entry per CDR3 protein, without DNA, is what TCRdb gives after re-calling the 5' RACE reads. This sample's table has approximately 20,000 distinct CDR3 sequences. Sequencing was performed on memory CD8+ T cells from blood. Source of these receptors: a human donor in good health. Some clones in this sample may be carry-over from other donors' samples. Each CDR3 is given with its conserved first and last residue. Clone sizes are given selectively: once, few, many, or a class where the clone is expanded.

V gene,CDR3 length,J gene,clone size,CDR3 protein
TRBV28,15,TRBJ2-3,.,CASSPSQGATDTQYF
TRBV20-1,15,TRBJ2-5,.,CSARGEVGESETQYF
TRBV30,14,TRBJ2-1,.,CAWGGLAAYNEQFF
TRBV18,13,TRBJ2-7,.,CASSSRLHYEQYF
TRBV7-2,13,TRBJ2-7,.,CASLTGVSYEQYF
TRBV15,15,TRBJ2-1,.,CATSRETGGHNEQFF
TRBV9,14,TRBJ2-7,.,CASSSRGLADEQYF
TRBV6-6,14,TRBJ2-5,.,CASSPLGEKETQYF
TRBV29-1,16,TRBJ2-7,.,CSVVGIGGDRVGEQYF
TRBV15,15,TRBJ2-7,.,CATSRDRGGVDEQYF
TRBV5-1,15,TRBJ2-1,.,CASSLERPEYNEQFF
TRBV28,13,TRBJ2-3,.,CASSLRGTDTQYF
TRBV5-6,16,TRBJ2-1,.,CASSNFVGRHYNEQFF
TRBV9,15,TRBJ2-5,.,CASSPWTSGAETQYF
TRBV29-1,14,TRBJ2-1,.,CSVGGSQGYNEQFF
TRBV3-1,13,TRBJ2-2,.,CASMDRGAGELFF
TRBV20-1,14,TRBJ2-5,.,CSARDGGRGETQYF
TRBV10-1,16,TRBJ2-6,.,CASPDSPDSGANVLTF
TRBV27,11,TRBJ2-5,.,CASNSGGPQYF
TRBV5-1,13,TRBJ2-3,.,CASSLRPTDTQYF
TRBV6-4,15,TRBJ2-3,.,CASSEASGSADTQYF
TRBV20-1,13,TRBJ2-2,.,CSTRRVEAGELFF
TRBV20-1,14,TRBJ2-5,.,CSARDGAVRETQYF
TRBV20-1,14,TRBJ2-7,.,CSAVGSGVTYEQYF
TRBV10-3,13,TRBJ2-4,.,CAISEADRSIQYF
TRBV6-6,14,TRBJ2-3,.,CASSAKGESDTQYF
TRBV29-1,13,TRBJ2-7,.,CSGQGRGTYEQYF
TRBV29-1,12,TRBJ2-7,.,CSVELAGNEQYF
TRBV9,15,TRBJ2-2,.,CASSVGGLSTGELFF
TRBV30,14,TRBJ1-1,.,CAWSVGAGQTEAFF
TRBV4-2,16,TRBJ1-4,.,CASSQEEGQGAEKLFF
TRBV27,14,TRBJ1-4,.,CASSLYGIGEKLFF
TRBV12-3/TRBV12-4,16,TRBJ2-5,.,CASSPWGLGNQETQYF
TRBV4-3,14,TRBJ2-1,.,CASSQADDRGEQFF
TRBV20-1,17,TRBJ2-5,.,CSARDPLGGPNQETQYF
TRBV12-3/TRBV12-4,16,TRBJ2-7,medium-sized,CASSPRSSGGAYEQYF
TRBV9,15,TRBJ2-7,.,CASSVAGQGTYEQYF
TRBV28,17,TRBJ2-1,.,CASSFGGEGGVYNEQFF
TRBV3-1,15,TRBJ2-2,.,CASSKEDRFTGELFF
TRBV7-9,15,TRBJ1-4,.,CASSHSDRFNEKLFF
TRBV6-2/TRBV6-3,19,TRBJ2-2,.,CASSYSPLGRVSYPGELFF
TRBV13,14,TRBJ2-3,.,CASSLRRSTDTQYF
TRBV11-1,14,TRBJ2-1,.,CASSSFSSYNEQFF
TRBV7-2,15,TRBJ2-4,.,CASSGGGDWRNIQYF
TRBV7-9,15,TRBJ2-7,.,CASSLSGRVSYEQYF